Listed below are T cell receptor beta chains from one sample, sequenced in a study of T cells in Graves' hyperthyroidism and ophthalmopathy. Using its own MiXCR run on the multiplex PCR reads, TCRdb lists one record per CDR3 protein. The sample holds about 840,000 distinct CDR3 sequences, 35% to 45% seen once. The sample was blood. The receptors shown here come from a man between 18 and 29 years old with Graves' hyperthyroidism. Each CDR3 is given with its conserved first and last residue. Fields, in order: CDR3 protein, CDR3 DNA, clone size, V gene, D gene, J gene. D genes are given only for firm matches. The size entry is marked missing in some rows and otherwise reads once, few, many or a size class.

cdr3_aa: CASSPLVLGDLNTEAFF
cdr3_nt: TGTGCCAGTAGTCCTCTAGTGCTCGGGGACCTGAACACTGAAGCTTTCTTT
clone_size: few
v_call: TRBV19
d_call: -
j_call: TRBJ1-1

cdr3_aa: CASSLTGRGQETQYF
cdr3_nt: TGTGCCAGCAGTTTGACAGGGCGGGGACAAGAGACCCAGTACTTC
clone_size: -
v_call: TRBV12-3/TRBV12-4
d_call: -
j_call: TRBJ2-5

cdr3_aa: CASSRGVVETQYF
cdr3_nt: TGTGCCAGCTCCCGAGGTGTAGTAGAGACCCAGTACTTC
clone_size: -
v_call: TRBV2
d_call: -
j_call: TRBJ2-5

cdr3_aa: CASSYSYGLEETQYF
cdr3_nt: TGTGCCAGCAGTTACTCCTACGGACTGGAAGAGACCCAGTACTTC
clone_size: few
v_call: TRBV6-6
d_call: -
j_call: TRBJ2-5

cdr3_aa: CASSLSGASSYNSPLHF
cdr3_nt: TGTGCCAGCAGCTTATCGGGAGCTAGCTCCTATAATTCACCCCTCCACTTT
clone_size: -
v_call: TRBV9
d_call: -
j_call: TRBJ1-6

cdr3_aa: CSVKGVGETQYF
cdr3_nt: TGCAGCGTCAAAGGGGTGGGGGAGACCCAGTACTTC
clone_size: -
v_call: TRBV29-1
d_call: -
j_call: TRBJ2-5

cdr3_aa: CASSSYEREVYEQYF
cdr3_nt: TGTGCCAGCAGTTCCTACGAGCGGGAGGTATACGAGCAGTACTTC
clone_size: few
v_call: TRBV10-3
d_call: TRBD2
j_call: TRBJ2-7

cdr3_aa: CSVARTNTEAFF
cdr3_nt: TGCAGCGTTGCCAGGACTAACACTGAAGCTTTCTTT
clone_size: many
v_call: TRBV29-1
d_call: -
j_call: TRBJ1-1

cdr3_aa: CSVENRGRRGYTF
cdr3_nt: TGCAGCGTTGAGAACAGGGGGCGCCGAGGCTACACCTTC
clone_size: -
v_call: TRBV29-1
d_call: TRBD1
j_call: TRBJ1-2

cdr3_aa: CASSFLPQETQYF
cdr3_nt: TGTGCCAGCAGCTTCCTACCCCAAGAGACCCAGTACTTC
clone_size: many
v_call: TRBV7-2
d_call: -
j_call: TRBJ2-5

cdr3_aa: CASSLRTGRNSPLHF
cdr3_nt: TGCGCCAGCAGCTTGAGGACAGGGCGTAATTCACCCCTCCACTTT
clone_size: -
v_call: TRBV5-1
d_call: TRBD1
j_call: TRBJ1-6

cdr3_aa: CASTFGGGQGTEQYF
cdr3_nt: TGTGCCAGCACGTTCGGTGGGGGACAGGGAACCGAGCAGTACTTC
clone_size: -
v_call: TRBV2
d_call: TRBD1
j_call: TRBJ2-7

cdr3_aa: CASSRRQADYEQYF
cdr3_nt: TGTGCCAGCAGCCGCAGGCAGGCGGACTACGAGCAGTACTTC
clone_size: many
v_call: TRBV2
d_call: -
j_call: TRBJ2-7

cdr3_aa: CAISRDEGGGEAFF
cdr3_nt: TGTGCCATCAGTAGGGATGAAGGGGGAGGTGAAGCTTTCTTT
clone_size: -
v_call: TRBV10-3
d_call: -
j_call: TRBJ1-1

cdr3_aa: CATSSLMTGGTEAFF
cdr3_nt: TGTGCCACCAGCTCGCTAATGACAGGGGGCACTGAAGCTTTCTTT
clone_size: -
v_call: TRBV15
d_call: TRBD1
j_call: TRBJ1-1

cdr3_aa: CASSRTGDSEKLFF
cdr3_nt: TGTGCCAGCAGCCGCACAGGGGATAGTGAAAAACTGTTTTTT
clone_size: -
v_call: TRBV9
d_call: TRBD1
j_call: TRBJ1-4

cdr3_aa: CASSQVAGGDRYTF
cdr3_nt: TGTGCCAGCAGCCAAGTTGCGGGGGGCGATCGCTACACCTTC
clone_size: few
v_call: TRBV4-2
d_call: -
j_call: TRBJ1-2

cdr3_aa: CASNGTSGGYEQYF
cdr3_nt: TGTGCCAGCAACGGGACTAGCGGGGGGTACGAGCAGTACTTC
clone_size: -
v_call: TRBV7-9
d_call: TRBD2
j_call: TRBJ2-7

cdr3_aa: CATSRDPGSFSYEQYF
cdr3_nt: TGTGCCACCAGCAGAGATCCAGGGTCCTTTTCCTACGAGCAGTACTTC
clone_size: -
v_call: TRBV15
d_call: -
j_call: TRBJ2-7

cdr3_aa: CATGTGDSNEKLFF
cdr3_nt: TGTGCCACCGGGACAGGGGATAGCAATGAAAAACTGTTTTTT
clone_size: few
v_call: TRBV10-3
d_call: TRBD1
j_call: TRBJ1-4

cdr3_aa: CSVGQGALREKLFF
cdr3_nt: TGCAGCGTCGGACAGGGGGCTCTGAGGGAAAAACTGTTTTTT
clone_size: -
v_call: TRBV29-1
d_call: TRBD1
j_call: TRBJ1-4

cdr3_aa: CASSLGGSNQPQHF
cdr3_nt: TGCGCCAGCAGTTTAGGAGGGAGCAATCAGCCCCAGCATTTT
clone_size: many
v_call: TRBV12-3/TRBV12-4
d_call: -
j_call: TRBJ1-5

cdr3_aa: CASSGVGRTNEKLFF
cdr3_nt: TGTGCCAGCAGCGGAGTCGGGCGGACTAATGAAAAACTGTTTTTT
clone_size: -
v_call: TRBV7-9
d_call: -
j_call: TRBJ1-4

cdr3_aa: CSARSGQDYRGAFF
cdr3_nt: TGCAGTGCTAGATCAGGACAGGACTACCGTGGGGCTTTCTTT
clone_size: few
v_call: TRBV20-1
d_call: TRBD1
j_call: TRBJ1-1

cdr3_aa: CASSPTQGFNQPQHF
cdr3_nt: TGTGCCAGCAGCCCAACCCAGGGATTCAATCAGCCCCAGCATTTT
clone_size: few
v_call: TRBV7-2
d_call: -
j_call: TRBJ1-5

cdr3_aa: CASSLARGYGETQYF
cdr3_nt: TGTGCCAGCAGCTTAGCGAGGGGTTACGGGGAGACCCAGTACTTC
clone_size: -
v_call: TRBV25-1
d_call: -
j_call: TRBJ2-5

cdr3_aa: CASILLTGSNYGYTF
cdr3_nt: TGTGCCAGCATCCTCCTGACAGGGAGTAACTATGGCTACACCTTC
clone_size: -
v_call: TRBV7-2
d_call: TRBD1
j_call: TRBJ1-2

cdr3_aa: CARSRSTGDRNGYTF
cdr3_nt: TGTGCCAGGTCTCGCTCTACCGGGGACAGGAATGGCTACACCTTC
clone_size: many
v_call: TRBV2
d_call: TRBD1
j_call: TRBJ1-2

cdr3_aa: CASSYGGGTVNTGELFF
cdr3_nt: TGTGCCAGCAGTTACGGTGGGGGGACGGTGAACACCGGGGAGCTGTTTTTT
clone_size: -
v_call: TRBV6-5
d_call: -
j_call: TRBJ2-2

cdr3_aa: CASAHFEQGLYEQYF
cdr3_nt: TGTGCCAGCGCGCACTTCGAACAGGGTCTCTACGAGCAGTACTTC
clone_size: -
v_call: TRBV9
d_call: -
j_call: TRBJ2-7

cdr3_aa: CAISESKRVTEAFF
cdr3_nt: TGTGCCATCAGTGAGTCGAAGAGGGTTACTGAAGCTTTCTTT
clone_size: once
v_call: TRBV10-3
d_call: -
j_call: TRBJ1-1

cdr3_aa: CASSQGQGATSETQYF
cdr3_nt: TGTGCCAGCAGCCAAGGACAGGGGGCGACTTCGGAGACCCAGTACTTC
clone_size: few
v_call: TRBV7-9
d_call: TRBD1
j_call: TRBJ2-5

cdr3_aa: CASSQEDGQGYNSPLHF
cdr3_nt: TGTGCCAGCAGCCAAGAAGATGGTCAGGGTTATAATTCACCCCTCCACTTT
clone_size: few
v_call: TRBV7-2
d_call: -
j_call: TRBJ1-6

cdr3_aa: CASGGRSPLHF
cdr3_nt: TGTGCCAGCGGGGGACGGTCACCCCTCCACTTT
clone_size: -
v_call: TRBV2
d_call: -
j_call: TRBJ1-6

cdr3_aa: CASSSLAGNTIYF
cdr3_nt: TGTGCCAGCAGCTCTTTGGCAGGGAACACCATATATTTT
clone_size: few
v_call: TRBV11-3
d_call: -
j_call: TRBJ1-3

cdr3_aa: CASSYGGKETQYF
cdr3_nt: TGTGCCAGCAGTTACGGGGGGAAAGAGACCCAGTACTTC
clone_size: few
v_call: TRBV6-6
d_call: -
j_call: TRBJ2-5

cdr3_aa: CASTRQGAQPQHF
cdr3_nt: TGTGCCAGCACCCGACAGGGGGCTCAGCCCCAGCATTTT
clone_size: -
v_call: TRBV2
d_call: TRBD1
j_call: TRBJ1-5

cdr3_aa: CATQGAGTGELFF
cdr3_nt: TGTGCCACTCAGGGGGCGGGGACCGGGGAGCTGTTTTTT
clone_size: -
v_call: TRBV10-3
d_call: TRBD1
j_call: TRBJ2-2

cdr3_aa: CASSEGVGLAGRETQYF
cdr3_nt: TGTGCCAGCAGTGAAGGGGTAGGACTAGCGGGACGGGAGACCCAGTACTTC
clone_size: once
v_call: TRBV25-1
d_call: TRBD2
j_call: TRBJ2-5

cdr3_aa: CASSSTPSYGQYF
cdr3_nt: TGTGCCAGCAGCTCTACTCCCTCCTACGGGCAGTACTTC
clone_size: -
v_call: TRBV11-2
d_call: -
j_call: TRBJ2-7

cdr3_aa: CASSSGFGTGELFF
cdr3_nt: TGTGCCAGCAGCTCCGGGTTCGGCACCGGGGAGCTGTTTTTT
clone_size: many
v_call: TRBV7-2
d_call: -
j_call: TRBJ2-2

cdr3_aa: CASSLSSHMPQHF
cdr3_nt: TGTGCCAGCAGCTTAAGCAGTCATATGCCCCAGCATTTT
clone_size: few
v_call: TRBV7-9
d_call: -
j_call: TRBJ1-5

cdr3_aa: CATGTDGYTF
cdr3_nt: TGTGCCACCGGGACAGATGGCTACACCTTC
clone_size: -
v_call: TRBV10-3
d_call: TRBD1
j_call: TRBJ1-2

cdr3_aa: CASKAGTGDGPQHF
cdr3_nt: TGTGCCAGCAAGGCCGGGACAGGGGATGGGCCCCAGCATTTT
clone_size: -
v_call: TRBV2
d_call: TRBD1
j_call: TRBJ1-5

cdr3_aa: CASSVGTAGINYGYTF
cdr3_nt: TGTGCCAGCAGCGTGGGGACAGCCGGAATTAACTATGGCTACACCTTC
clone_size: many
v_call: TRBV9
d_call: TRBD1
j_call: TRBJ1-2

cdr3_aa: CASSSDTERTGELFF
cdr3_nt: TGCGCCAGCAGCTCAGACACGGAAAGAACCGGGGAGCTGTTTTTT
clone_size: few
v_call: TRBV5-1
d_call: -
j_call: TRBJ2-2

cdr3_aa: CASSYEVDDEQYF
cdr3_nt: TGTGCCAGCAGTTACGAGGTTGACGACGAGCAGTACTTC
clone_size: -
v_call: TRBV6-5
d_call: -
j_call: TRBJ2-7

cdr3_aa: CSVAGSVGYTF
cdr3_nt: TGCAGCGTTGCAGGGTCGGTGGGCTACACCTTC
clone_size: once
v_call: TRBV29-1
d_call: -
j_call: TRBJ1-2

cdr3_aa: CASRNRAQSSEAFF
cdr3_nt: TGTGCCAGCAGAAACAGGGCCCAAAGCTCTGAAGCTTTCTTT
clone_size: -
v_call: TRBV6-6
d_call: -
j_call: TRBJ1-1

cdr3_aa: CSAGDSPPGYTF
cdr3_nt: TGCAGCGCCGGGGACTCCCCGCCGGGCTACACCTTC
clone_size: many
v_call: TRBV29-1
d_call: -
j_call: TRBJ1-2

cdr3_aa: CASSLLGLAVQETQYF
cdr3_nt: TGTGCCAGCAGCTTACTGGGACTAGCGGTCCAAGAGACCCAGTACTTC
clone_size: -
v_call: TRBV7-2
d_call: TRBD2
j_call: TRBJ2-5